This TCR beta chain was profiled in a study of response to subunit inactivated influenza vaccine (dated by TCRdb to between 2017 and 2018). Concerning the study at large: Deep quantitative T cell receptor repertoire profiling was used in the study to track responses to a trivalent subunit inactivated influenza vaccine. Summary of the overall study and its limitations: According to the authors, only a limited number of new T cells may be recruited by each seasonal influenza vaccination.

The CDR3 spans 14 residues, from the cysteine through the phenylalanine. CDR3 DNA is the only sequence kept; it has 42 bases, read in frame from the first base. The junction shows trimming of 4 bases on V and 3 bases on J, plus 10 bases between the germline ends. The germline V gene encodes CDR1 SEHNR and CDR2 FQNEAQ (reference sequence). The method behind the library was RT-PCR. Sequencer: Illumina HiSeq 2500. TCRdb cleaned the public reads at Q25 with fastp, built clones with MiXCR and kept in-frame beta chains. Each record represents a unique CDR3 protein, reported with the most common genes and DNA among its rows. Counted in this sample were around 190,000 distinct CDR3 sequences; about 9% of them appeared once. The top ten hold under 13% of the sample. In the case of this clonotype: What this receptor recognizes is not known. Per-base qualities were not stored, and no clone one base away is much larger.

Specimen: non-naive T cells sorted from PBMCs, collected on the day of vaccination. The cell subset or site label, as the study defines it: memory T cell fraction. The source is a man over 45 who received an inactivated influenza vaccine. Donor details come from another sample of the same person, matched by shared clones. The sequence joins TRBV7-9 to TRBJ2-1, with an unclear D gene assignment. In nucleotide form, the sequence is TGTGCCAGCAGCTCGAGACTTGACTACAATGAGCAGTTCTTC. Translated, it gives CASSSRLDYNEQFF.